This T cell receptor beta chain originates from a study of CD8+ T cells in alopecia areata. There are a few counts of this clone. RNA extraction was followed by reverse transcription into cDNA, which acted as the sequencing template. Sequencing used immunoSEQ multiplex PCR; TCRdb keeps in-frame clones, though not all of them. This sample yields 210,000 or so clones, of which approximately 72% are seen a single time; more than 0.95% belongs to the top ten. J lost 1 base, V lost 5 bases, and 7 bases had no gene match. The germline V gene has CDR1 SEHNR and CDR2 FQNEAQ (reference sequence). The CDR3 loop spans 15 amino acids. Indicated treatment: oral pan-JAK inhibitor, 5-10 mg twice daily.

The source is a human donor with alopecia areata. The chain employs TRBV7-9 and TRBJ2-7, with 8 positions matching TRBD1. Source: CD4+ T cells sorted from blood, taken at week 44, from a patient treated with tofacitinib. This chain's CDR3 is CASSPSGQASYEQYF. The CDR3 nucleotides read TGTGCCAGCAGCCCCTCGGGACAGGCGTCCTACGAGCAGTACTTC.